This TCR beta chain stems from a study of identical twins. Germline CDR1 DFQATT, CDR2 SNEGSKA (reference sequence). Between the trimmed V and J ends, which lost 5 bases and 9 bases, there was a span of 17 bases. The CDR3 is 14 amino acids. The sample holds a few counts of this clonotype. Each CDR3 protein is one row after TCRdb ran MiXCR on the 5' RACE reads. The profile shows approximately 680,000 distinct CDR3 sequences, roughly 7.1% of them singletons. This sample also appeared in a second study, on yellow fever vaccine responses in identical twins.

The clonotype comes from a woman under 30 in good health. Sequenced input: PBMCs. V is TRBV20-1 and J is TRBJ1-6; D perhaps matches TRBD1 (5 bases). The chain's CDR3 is CSAPRVGVRSPLHF. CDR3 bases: TGCAGTGCTCCTAGGGTAGGGGTACGTTCACCCCTCCACTTT.